The T cell receptor (beta chain) described here comes from a study of blood T cell repertoires in COVID-19. Study at large: The study drew acute and convalescent COVID-19 samples from the United States, Italy and Spain. The cDNA or gDNA used as material had been derived from T cells, B-cell-depleted T cells, or PBMCs.

In this sample, this clone turned up once. Trimming shortened V by 2 bases and J by 4 bases, and 15 bases separated the two germline ends. The CDR3 has 15 amino acids. Germline assignment: CDR1 SGHNT and CDR2 YYREEE (reference sequence). Authors' processing steps: Quantification of nucleated cells was approximated via reference gene primer amplification. Sequencing used immunoSEQ multiplex PCR; TCRdb keeps in-frame clones, though not all of them. The DNA gave D and trimming, while V, J and clone size come from that table. The sample has fewer than 250,000 clones, roughly 84% seen once. V usage is TRBV5-4 and J usage is TRBJ1-1; possible D gene TRBD1, 5 bases. The source material was peripheral blood. This TCR was sampled from a man between 25 and 39 years old with active or convalescent COVID-19. The CDR3 DNA follows: TGTGCCAGCAGCTTATTAAGGGGATGGAGCACTGAAGCTTTCTTT. It translates to CASSLLRGWSTEAFF.